The TCR beta chain under discussion was sequenced for a study of control samples from healthy donors and cancer patients. Sequenced by immunoSEQ multiplex PCR; TCRdb stores in-frame clones only, minus some. There are roughly 190,000 clones in the sample; 91% occur only once, and less than 2% lies in the top ten. This CDR3 is 16 amino acids long. The germline V gene has CDR1 LNHNV and CDR2 YYDKDF (reference sequence). V was pared by 1 base and J by 4 bases, with 6 bases of the junction left unmatched. The clonotype comes from a man aged 25-45 years in good health. Sequenced sample: blood. The chain recombines TRBV15 with TRBJ1-4; 7 positions match TRBD1. For the CDR3, the DNA is TGTGCCACCAGCAGAGCAGGGGGACTGGATAATGAAAAACTGTTTTTT. It specifies CATSRAGGLDNEKLFF.